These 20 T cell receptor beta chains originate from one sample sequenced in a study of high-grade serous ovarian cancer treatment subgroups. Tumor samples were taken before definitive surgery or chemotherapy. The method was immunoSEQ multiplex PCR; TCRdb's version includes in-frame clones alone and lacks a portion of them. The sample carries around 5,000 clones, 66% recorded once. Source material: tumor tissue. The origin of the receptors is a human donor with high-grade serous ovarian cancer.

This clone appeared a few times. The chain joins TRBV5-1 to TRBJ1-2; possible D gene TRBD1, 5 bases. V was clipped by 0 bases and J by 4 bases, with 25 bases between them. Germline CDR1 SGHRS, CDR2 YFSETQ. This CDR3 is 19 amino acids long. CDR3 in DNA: TGCGCCAGCAGCTTGGCTCTTTCTGGACACCCCGCCGCCTTCTATGGCTACACCTTC. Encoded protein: CASSLALSGHPAAFYGYTF.

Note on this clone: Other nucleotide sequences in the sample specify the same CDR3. CDR3 nucleotide sequence: TGTGCCAGCAGCGGCCAGGGCGCCTACGAGCAGTACTTC. Translation: CASSGQGAYEQYF. This chain uses TRBV9 with TRBJ2-7; possibly TRBD1 for D (5 bases). V lost 3 bases, J lost 2 bases, and 9 bases lay in between. Per the germline V gene, CDR1 is SGDLS and CDR2 is YYNGEE. The CDR3 is made up of 13 amino acids.

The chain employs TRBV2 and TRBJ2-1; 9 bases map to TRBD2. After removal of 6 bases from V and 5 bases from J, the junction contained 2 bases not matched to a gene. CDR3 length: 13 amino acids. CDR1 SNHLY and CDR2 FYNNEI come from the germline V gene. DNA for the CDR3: TGTGCCAGCAGGCTAGCGGGAAACAATGAGCAGTTCTTC. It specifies CASRLAGNNEQFF.

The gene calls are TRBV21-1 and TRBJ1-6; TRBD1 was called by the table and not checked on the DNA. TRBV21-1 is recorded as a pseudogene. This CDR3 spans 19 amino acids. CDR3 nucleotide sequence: TGTGCCAGCTCTAATGGAAAGAGGACACCGACCCTACAAAATTCACCCCTCCACTTT. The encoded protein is CASSNGKRTPTLQNSPLHF.

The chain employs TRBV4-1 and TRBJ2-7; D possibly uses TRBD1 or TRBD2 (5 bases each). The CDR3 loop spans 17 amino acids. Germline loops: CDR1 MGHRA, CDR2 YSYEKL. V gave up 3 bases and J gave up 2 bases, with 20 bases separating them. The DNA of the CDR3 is TGCGCCAGCAGCCAGAACGAGGGGTCCTCAGCACCCTACGAGCAGTACTTC. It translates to CASSQNEGSSAPYEQYF.

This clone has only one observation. The DNA of the CDR3 is TGTGGGGCGGGGGGTCGGGAGACCCAGTACTTC. Translating gives CGAGGRETQYF. This sequence joins TRBV28 and TRBJ2-5; 8 positions agree with TRBD2. CDR3 length: 11 residues. Germline lookup yields CDR1 MDHEN and CDR2 SYDVKM.

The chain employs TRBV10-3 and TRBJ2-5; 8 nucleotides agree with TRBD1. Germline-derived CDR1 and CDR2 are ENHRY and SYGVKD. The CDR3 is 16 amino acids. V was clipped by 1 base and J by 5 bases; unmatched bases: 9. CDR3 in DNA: TGTGCCATCAGTGAGTTAATCCAGGGGGCGCGGGAGACCCAGTACTTC. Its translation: CAISELIQGARETQYF.

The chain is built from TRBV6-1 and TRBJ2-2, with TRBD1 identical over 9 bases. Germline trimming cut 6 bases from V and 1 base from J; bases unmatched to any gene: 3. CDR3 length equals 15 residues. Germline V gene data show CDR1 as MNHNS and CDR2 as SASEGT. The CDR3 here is CASRPGQGNTGELFF. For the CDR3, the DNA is TGTGCCAGCAGACCGGGACAGGGGAACACCGGGGAGCTGTTTTTT.

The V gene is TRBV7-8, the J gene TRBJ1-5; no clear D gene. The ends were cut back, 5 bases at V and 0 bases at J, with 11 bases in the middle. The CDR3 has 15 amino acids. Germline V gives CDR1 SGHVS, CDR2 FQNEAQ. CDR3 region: CASSPPGYSNQPQHF. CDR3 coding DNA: TGTGCCAGCAGCCCACCGGGGTATAGCAATCAGCCCCAGCATTTT.

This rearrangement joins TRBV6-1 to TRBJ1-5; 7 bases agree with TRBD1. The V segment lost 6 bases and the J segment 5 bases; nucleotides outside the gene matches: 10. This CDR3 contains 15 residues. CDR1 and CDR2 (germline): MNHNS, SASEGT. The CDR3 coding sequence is TGTGCCAGCAGCCGGATAGGACAGGCGTATCAGCCCCAGCATTTT. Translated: CASSRIGQAYQPQHF.

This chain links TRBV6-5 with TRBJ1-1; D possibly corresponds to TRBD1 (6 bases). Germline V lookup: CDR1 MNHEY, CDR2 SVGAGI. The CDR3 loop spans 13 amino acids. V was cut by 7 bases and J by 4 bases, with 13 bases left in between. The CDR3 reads CASNREGSTEAFF. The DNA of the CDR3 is TGTGCCAGCAACAGGGAAGGGAGCACTGAAGCTTTCTTT.

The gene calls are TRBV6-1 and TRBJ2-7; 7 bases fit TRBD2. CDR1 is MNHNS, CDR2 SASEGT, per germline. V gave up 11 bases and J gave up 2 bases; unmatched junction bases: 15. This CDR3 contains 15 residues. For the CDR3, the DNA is TGTGCCGGGGGGGAAGGGGCAGCTCGAGCCTACGAGCAGTACTTC. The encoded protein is CAGGEGAARAYEQYF.

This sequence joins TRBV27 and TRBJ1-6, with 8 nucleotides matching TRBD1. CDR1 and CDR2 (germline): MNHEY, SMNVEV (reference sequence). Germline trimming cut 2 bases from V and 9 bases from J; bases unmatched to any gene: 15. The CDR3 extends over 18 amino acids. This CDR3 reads CASSLPITSGQGSSPLHF. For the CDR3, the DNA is TGTGCCAGCAGTTTACCGATAACATCCGGACAGGGAAGTTCACCCCTCCACTTT.

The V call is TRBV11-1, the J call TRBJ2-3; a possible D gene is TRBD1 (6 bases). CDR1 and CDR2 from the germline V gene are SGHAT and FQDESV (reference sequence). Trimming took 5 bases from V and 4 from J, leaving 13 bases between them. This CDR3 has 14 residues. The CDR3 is CASSDTGPSDTQYF. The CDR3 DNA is TGTGCCAGCAGCGACACAGGGCCCTCAGATACGCAGTATTTT.

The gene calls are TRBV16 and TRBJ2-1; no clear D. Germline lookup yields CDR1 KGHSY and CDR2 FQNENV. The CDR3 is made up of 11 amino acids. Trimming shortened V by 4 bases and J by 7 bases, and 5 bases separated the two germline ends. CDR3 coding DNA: TGTGCCAGCAGCCCCCTTAATGAGCAGTTCTTC. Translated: CASSPLNEQFF.

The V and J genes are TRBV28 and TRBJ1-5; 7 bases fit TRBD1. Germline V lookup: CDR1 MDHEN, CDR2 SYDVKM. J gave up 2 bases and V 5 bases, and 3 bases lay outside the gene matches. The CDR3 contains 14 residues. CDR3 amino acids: CASSPGQGNQPQHF. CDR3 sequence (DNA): TGTGCCAGCAGTCCCGGACAGGGCAATCAGCCCCAGCATTTT.

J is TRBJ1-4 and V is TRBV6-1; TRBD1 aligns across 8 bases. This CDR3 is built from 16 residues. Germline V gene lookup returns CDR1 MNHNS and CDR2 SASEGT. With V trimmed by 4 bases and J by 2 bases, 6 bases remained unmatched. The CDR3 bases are TGTGCCAGCAGTGGGGACAGGTTGTCTACTAATGAAAAACTGTTTTTT. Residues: CASSGDRLSTNEKLFF.

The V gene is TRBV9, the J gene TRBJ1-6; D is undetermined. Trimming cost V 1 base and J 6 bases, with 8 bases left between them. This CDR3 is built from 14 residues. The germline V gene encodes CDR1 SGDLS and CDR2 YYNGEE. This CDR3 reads CASSVLVINSPLHF. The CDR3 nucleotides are TGTGCCAGCAGCGTATTGGTGATTAATTCACCCCTCCACTTT.

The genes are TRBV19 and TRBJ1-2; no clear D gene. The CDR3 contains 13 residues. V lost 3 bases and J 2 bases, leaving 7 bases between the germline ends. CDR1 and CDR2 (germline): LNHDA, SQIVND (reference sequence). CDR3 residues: CASSISNNYGYTF. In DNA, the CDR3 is TGTGCCAGTAGTATCTCCAACAACTATGGCTACACCTTC.

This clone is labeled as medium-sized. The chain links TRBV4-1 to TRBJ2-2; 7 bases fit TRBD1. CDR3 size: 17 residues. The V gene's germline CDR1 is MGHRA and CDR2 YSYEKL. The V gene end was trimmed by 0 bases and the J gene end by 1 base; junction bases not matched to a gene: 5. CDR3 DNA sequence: TGCGCCAGCAGCCAAGAAGAGGGGGCAGTGAACACCGGGGAGCTGTTTTTT. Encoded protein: CASSQEEGAVNTGELFF.